This TCR beta chain came from a study of identical twins (dated by TCRdb to about 2016). At the level of the whole study: To test whether fetal clonotypes persist, this study deep-sequenced TCR alpha and beta repertoires from monozygotic twins, from unrelated adults of various ages, and from cord blood. To rule out contamination, replicate twin experiments were performed at different times with different library preparation protocols. Broader findings and caveats from the paper: Invariant T cells such as MAIT and iNKT could partly confound zero-insertion analyses, although diverse VJ usage argued against such confounding for most clonotypes. In monozygotic twins, recombination models systematically underestimated out-of-frame TCR alpha sharing, but the models matched the sharing seen between unrelated individuals. Excess twin sharing in beta out-of-frame sequences was weaker because fewer shared sequences lowered the signal-to-noise ratio. Out-of-frame TCR alpha sequences shared between twins showed an excess of low generation-probability sequences compared with coincidental sharing between unrelated individuals. Because the same donors could not be followed over many years, conclusions were based on cross-sectional statistical analysis. Abundant cord blood beta clonotypes carried fewer insertions; young adult naive repertoires showed a weaker similar trend, while memory repertoires showed none.

The CDR3, cysteine through phenylalanine, is 13 amino acids long. Of all the DNA, just the CDR3 is kept, 39 bases in frame from base 1. The V and J ends are trimmed by 3 bases and 3 bases, leaving 8 bases between them. The CDR1 and CDR2 encoded by the germline V gene are SQVTM and ANQGSEA. This clonotype was counted many times. The clone's antigen remains unknown. No base quality values were provided; no much bigger clone lies one nucleotide off. Every donor in the study was a healthy Caucasian. The twin cohort comprised three pairs of female monozygotic twins, all aged roughly 18 to 30 years. CD4+ and CD8+ T cell populations were isolated with positive isolation kits from Invitrogen. Library preparation was by 5' RACE. The data were produced on an Illumina HiSeq 2000. Template switching introduced a universal primer binding site; the final cDNA contained a unique molecular identifier, enabling accurate counting of TCR cDNA molecules. First-strand cDNA for TCR alpha and beta chains was synthesized from specific primers in the conserved constant-segment region. To control for contamination, every cDNA library carried two barcodes: a SMART-Mk sample barcode plus Illumina barcodes. TruSeq adapter sequences along with Illumina sample barcodes were introduced in two successive PCR steps. TCR alpha and beta cDNA libraries were sequenced on the Illumina HiSeq platform with custom primers. The original methods were these. MiGEC was used to process raw reads and extract unique molecular identifiers, and MiXCR was used to find CDR3 positions. Recombination models were inferred per individual with the repgenHMM and IGoR tools using an EM algorithm. Shared clonotypes were analyzed with the tcR package in R, and sharing was normalized by the product of cloneset sizes. Out-of-frame nonproductive sequences were analyzed to study raw recombination free of thymic and clonal selection effects. TCRdb reanalyzed the raw reads on its own, using fastp at Q25 for trimming and MiXCR for clone calling, and kept in-frame beta chains. Every entry covers one CDR3 protein and lists the most common genes and DNA from its rows. None of the V and J calls come from the authors' own analysis; TCRdb made them. This sample is represented by fewer than 250,000 distinct CDR3 sequences; around 7.6% of them were singletons. The ten biggest clones cover less than 6.5% of the sample.

These data were likewise used in another study, on yellow fever vaccine responses in identical twins. Looking at the second paper: The T cell response to vaccination in identical twins was reported by the authors to appear partly convergent and partly personalized. Focusing on identical twins, the study followed the T cell clones that responded to the vaccine, and did so with precision.

The sequence was collected from a woman in her late teens or twenties in good health. Sequencing used CD8+ T cells sorted from blood. The chain employs TRBV29-1 and TRBJ2-2, with no confident D gene call. Read as DNA, the sequence is TGCAGCGTTGAGTGGGTTGACACCGGGGAGCTGTTTTTT. It specifies CSVEWVDTGELFF.